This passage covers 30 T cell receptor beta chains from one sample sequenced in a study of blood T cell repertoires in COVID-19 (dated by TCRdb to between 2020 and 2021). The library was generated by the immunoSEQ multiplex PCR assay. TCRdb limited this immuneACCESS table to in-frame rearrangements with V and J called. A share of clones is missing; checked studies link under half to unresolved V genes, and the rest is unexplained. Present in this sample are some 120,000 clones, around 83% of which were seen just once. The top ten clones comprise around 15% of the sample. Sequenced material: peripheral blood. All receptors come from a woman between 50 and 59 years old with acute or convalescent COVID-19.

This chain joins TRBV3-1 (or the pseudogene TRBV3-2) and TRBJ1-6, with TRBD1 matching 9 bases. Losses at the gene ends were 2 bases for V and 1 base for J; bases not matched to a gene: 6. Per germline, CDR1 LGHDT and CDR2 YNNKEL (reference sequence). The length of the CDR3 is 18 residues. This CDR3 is CASSQRRGTGSYNSPLHF. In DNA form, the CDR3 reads TGTGCCAGCAGCCAAAGAAGGGGGACAGGGTCCTATAATTCACCCCTCCACTTT.

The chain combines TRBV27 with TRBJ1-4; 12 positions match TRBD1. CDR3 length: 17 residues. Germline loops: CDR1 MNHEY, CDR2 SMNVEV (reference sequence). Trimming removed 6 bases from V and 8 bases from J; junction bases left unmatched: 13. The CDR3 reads CASSPNPGTGGGEKLFF. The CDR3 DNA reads TGTGCCAGCAGCCCTAACCCCGGGACAGGGGGCGGCGAAAAACTGTTTTTT.

The CDR3 DNA follows: TGTGCCAGCACCAACAGGACAGGGGGCGTGAACACTGAAGCTTTCTTT. This encodes CASTNRTGGVNTEAFF. The chain combines TRBV7-8 with TRBJ1-1, with 11 bases identical to TRBD1. The CDR3 has 16 amino acids. J lost 0 bases, V lost 7 bases, and 7 bases had no gene match. Germline CDR1 and CDR2: SGHVS and FQNEAQ.

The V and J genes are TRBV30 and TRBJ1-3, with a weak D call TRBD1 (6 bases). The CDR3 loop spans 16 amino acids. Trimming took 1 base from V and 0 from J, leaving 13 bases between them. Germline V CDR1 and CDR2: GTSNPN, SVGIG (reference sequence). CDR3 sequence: CAWSEKQGNSGNTIYF. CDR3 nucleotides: TGTGCCTGGAGTGAAAAACAGGGAAACTCTGGAAACACCATATATTTT.

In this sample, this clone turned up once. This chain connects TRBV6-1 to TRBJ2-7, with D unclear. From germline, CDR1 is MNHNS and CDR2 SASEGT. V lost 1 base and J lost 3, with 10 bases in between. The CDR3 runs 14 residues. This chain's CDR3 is CASSEGVQFYEQYF. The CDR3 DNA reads TGTGCCAGCAGTGAAGGCGTCCAATTCTACGAGCAGTACTTC.

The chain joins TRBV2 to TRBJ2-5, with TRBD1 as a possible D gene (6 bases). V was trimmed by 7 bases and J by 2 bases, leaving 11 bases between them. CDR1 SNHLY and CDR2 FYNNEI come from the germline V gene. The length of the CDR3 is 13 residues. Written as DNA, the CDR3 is TGTGCCAGCACCCCCGACAGGCAAGAGACCCAGTACTTC. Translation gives CASTPDRQETQYF.

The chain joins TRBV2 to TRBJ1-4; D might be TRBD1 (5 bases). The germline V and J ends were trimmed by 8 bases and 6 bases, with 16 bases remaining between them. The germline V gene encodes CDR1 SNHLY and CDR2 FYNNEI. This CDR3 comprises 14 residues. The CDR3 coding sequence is TGTGCCAGCGCTTGGACACTATTAGATGAAAAACTGTTTTTT. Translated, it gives CASAWTLLDEKLFF.

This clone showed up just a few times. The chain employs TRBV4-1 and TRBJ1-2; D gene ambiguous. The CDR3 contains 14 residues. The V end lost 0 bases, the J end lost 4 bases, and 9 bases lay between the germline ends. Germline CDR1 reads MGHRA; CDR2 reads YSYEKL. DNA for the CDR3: TGCGCCAGCAGCCAAGATGCCAGATCCTATGGCTACACCTTC. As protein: CASSQDARSYGYTF.

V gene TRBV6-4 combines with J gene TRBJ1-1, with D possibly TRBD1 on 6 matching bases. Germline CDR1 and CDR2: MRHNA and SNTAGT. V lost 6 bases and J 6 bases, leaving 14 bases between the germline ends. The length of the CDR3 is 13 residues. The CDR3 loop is CASRGTSFSEAFF. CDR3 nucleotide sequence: TGTGCCAGCAGGGGGACAAGTTTCTCTGAAGCTTTCTTT.

The CDR3 nucleotides read TGTGCCAGTAGCCCTCAAGCGAAGGGGGGGTGGTACGAGCAGTACTTC. As protein: CASSPQAKGGWYEQYF. The genes are TRBV19 and TRBJ2-7; TRBD2 is a possible D gene (7 bases). This CDR3 region has 16 residues. The germline V gene has CDR1 LNHDA and CDR2 SQIVND (reference sequence). Between the trimmed V and J ends, which lost 6 bases and 4 bases, there was a span of 22 bases.

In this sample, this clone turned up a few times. The CDR3 sequence: CASRRTGEFLYGYTF. In DNA, the CDR3 is TGTGCCAGCCGCCGCACAGGGGAATTTCTCTATGGCTACACCTTC. The rearrangement joins TRBV5-6 to TRBJ1-2; 7 bases are a match to TRBD1. The V gene's germline CDR1 is SGHDT and CDR2 YYEEEE. The CDR3 extends over 15 amino acids. V was clipped by 7 bases and J by 4 bases; unmatched bases: 13.

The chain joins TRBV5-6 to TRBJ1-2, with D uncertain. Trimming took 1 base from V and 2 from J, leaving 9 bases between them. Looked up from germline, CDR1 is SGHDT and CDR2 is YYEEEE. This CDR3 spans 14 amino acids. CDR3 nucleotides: TGTGCCAGCAGCTTGAACCCGGAGAACTATGGCTACACCTTC. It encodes CASSLNPENYGYTF.

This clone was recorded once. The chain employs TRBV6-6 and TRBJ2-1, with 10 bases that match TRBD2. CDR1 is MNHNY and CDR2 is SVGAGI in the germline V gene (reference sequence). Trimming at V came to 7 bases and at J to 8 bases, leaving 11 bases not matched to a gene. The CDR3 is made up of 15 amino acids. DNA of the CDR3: TGTGCCAGCACCCTGAGCGGGGGGGGGCGGGATGAGCAGTTCTTC. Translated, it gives CASTLSGGGRDEQFF.

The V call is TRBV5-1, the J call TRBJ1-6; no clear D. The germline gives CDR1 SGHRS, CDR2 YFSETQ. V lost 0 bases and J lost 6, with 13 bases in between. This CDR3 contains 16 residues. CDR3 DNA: TGCGCCAGCAGCTTGGATTCGGCAGGCATTAATTCACCCCTCCACTTT. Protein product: CASSLDSAGINSPLHF.

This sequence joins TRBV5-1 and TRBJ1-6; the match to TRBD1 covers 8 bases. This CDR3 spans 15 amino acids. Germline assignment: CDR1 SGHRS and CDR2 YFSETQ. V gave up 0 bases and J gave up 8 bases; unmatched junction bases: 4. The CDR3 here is CASSLVSTGDSPLHF. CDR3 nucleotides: TGCGCCAGCAGCTTGGTCTCGACAGGGGATTCACCCCTCCACTTT.

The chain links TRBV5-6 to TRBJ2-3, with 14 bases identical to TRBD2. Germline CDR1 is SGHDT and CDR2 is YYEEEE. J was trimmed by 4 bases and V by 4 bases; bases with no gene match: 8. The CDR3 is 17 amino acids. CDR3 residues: CASSHWTSGGTPDTQYF. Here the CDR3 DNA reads TGTGCCAGCAGCCATTGGACTAGCGGGGGGACCCCAGATACGCAGTATTTT.

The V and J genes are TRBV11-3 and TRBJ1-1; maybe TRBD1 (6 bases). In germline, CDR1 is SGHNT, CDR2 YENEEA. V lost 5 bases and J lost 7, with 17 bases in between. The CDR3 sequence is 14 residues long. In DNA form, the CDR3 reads TGTGCCAGCAGCCAACAGGGTGCCCCCCTTGAAGCTTTCTTT. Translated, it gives CASSQQGAPLEAFF.

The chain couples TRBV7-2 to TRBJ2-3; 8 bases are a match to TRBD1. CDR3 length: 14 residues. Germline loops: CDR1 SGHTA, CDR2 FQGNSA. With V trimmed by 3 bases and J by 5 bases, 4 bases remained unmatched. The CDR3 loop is CASSFDRGRDTQYF. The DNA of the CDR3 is TGTGCCAGCAGCTTCGACAGGGGTCGAGATACGCAGTATTTT.

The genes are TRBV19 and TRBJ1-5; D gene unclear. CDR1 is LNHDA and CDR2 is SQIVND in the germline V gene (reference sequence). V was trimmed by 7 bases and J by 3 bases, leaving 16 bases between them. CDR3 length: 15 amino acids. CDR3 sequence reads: CASNGNLGLNQPQHF. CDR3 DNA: TGTGCCAGTAATGGGAACCTCGGACTCAATCAGCCCCAGCATTTT.

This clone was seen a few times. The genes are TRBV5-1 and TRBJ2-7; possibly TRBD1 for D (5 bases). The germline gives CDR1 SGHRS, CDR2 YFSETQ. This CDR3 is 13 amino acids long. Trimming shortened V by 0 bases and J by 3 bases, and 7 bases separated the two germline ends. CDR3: CASSLEGYYEQYF. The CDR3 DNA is TGCGCCAGCAGCTTGGAGGGGTACTACGAGCAGTACTTC.

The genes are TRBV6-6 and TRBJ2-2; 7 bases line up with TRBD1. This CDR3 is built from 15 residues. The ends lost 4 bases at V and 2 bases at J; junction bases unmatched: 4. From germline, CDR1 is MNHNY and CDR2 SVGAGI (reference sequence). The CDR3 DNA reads TGTGCCAGCAGTTCCAGGGACAGAAACACCGGGGAGCTGTTTTTT. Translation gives CASSSRDRNTGELFF.

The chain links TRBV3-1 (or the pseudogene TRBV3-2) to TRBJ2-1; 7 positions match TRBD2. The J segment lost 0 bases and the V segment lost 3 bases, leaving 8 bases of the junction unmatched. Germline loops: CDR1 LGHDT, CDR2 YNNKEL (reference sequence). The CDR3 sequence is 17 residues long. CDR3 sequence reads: CASSQTAGTSSYNEQFF. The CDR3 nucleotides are TGTGCCAGCAGCCAGACAGCGGGGACGAGCTCCTACAATGAGCAGTTCTTC.

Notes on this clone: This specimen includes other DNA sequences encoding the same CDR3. CDR3 nucleotides: TGTGCCATCAGTGAGTCGCGAAATCAGCCCCAGCATTTT. Amino acid sequence: CAISESRNQPQHF. The rearrangement uses TRBV10-3 and TRBJ1-5; D is unclear. This CDR3 has 13 amino acids. V lost 0 bases and J lost 4, with 4 bases in between. The germline CDR1 and CDR2 sequences are ENHRY and SYGVKD.

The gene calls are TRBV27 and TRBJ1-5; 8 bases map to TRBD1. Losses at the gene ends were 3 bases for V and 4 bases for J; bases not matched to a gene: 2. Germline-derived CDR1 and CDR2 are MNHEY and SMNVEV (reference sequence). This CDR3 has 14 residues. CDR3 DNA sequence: TGTGCCAGCAGTTTTGGGACAGGAAATCAGCCCCAGCATTTT. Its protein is CASSFGTGNQPQHF.

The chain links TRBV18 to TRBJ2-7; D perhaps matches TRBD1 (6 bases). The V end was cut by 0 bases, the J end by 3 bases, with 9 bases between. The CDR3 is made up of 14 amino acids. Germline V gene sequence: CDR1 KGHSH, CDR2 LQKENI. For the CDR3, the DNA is TGTGCCAGCTCACCACCCGGGACAAGCTACGAGCAGTACTTC. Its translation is CASSPPGTSYEQYF.

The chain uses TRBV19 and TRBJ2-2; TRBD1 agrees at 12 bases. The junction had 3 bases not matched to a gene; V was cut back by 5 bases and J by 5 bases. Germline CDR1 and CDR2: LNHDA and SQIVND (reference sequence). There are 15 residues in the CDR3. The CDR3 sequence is CASSRDRGRTGELFF. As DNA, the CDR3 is TGTGCCAGTAGTCGGGACAGGGGGCGGACCGGGGAGCTGTTTTTT.

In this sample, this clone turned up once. The CDR3 region is CASTRTQRPYNEQFF. Here the CDR3 DNA reads TGTGCCAGCACCCGGACACAAAGGCCCTACAATGAGCAGTTCTTC. This chain connects TRBV3-1 (or the pseudogene TRBV3-2) to TRBJ2-1; a possible D gene is TRBD1 (5 bases). Germline V gene lookup returns CDR1 LGHDT and CDR2 YNNKEL (reference sequence). V was pared by 7 bases and J by 2 bases, with 15 bases between. The CDR3 has 15 amino acids.

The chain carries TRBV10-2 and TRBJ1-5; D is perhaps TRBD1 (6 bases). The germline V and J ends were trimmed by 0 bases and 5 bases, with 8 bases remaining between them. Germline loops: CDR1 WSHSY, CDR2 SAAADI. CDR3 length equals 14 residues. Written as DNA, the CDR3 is TGCGCCAGCAGTGAGTCGGGGGCCGATCAGCCCCAGCATTTT. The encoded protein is CASSESGADQPQHF.

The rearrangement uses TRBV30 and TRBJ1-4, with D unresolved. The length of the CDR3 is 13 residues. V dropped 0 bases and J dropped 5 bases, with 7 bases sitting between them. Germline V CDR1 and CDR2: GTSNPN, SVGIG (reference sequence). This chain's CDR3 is CAWSVGGNEKLFF. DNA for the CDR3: TGTGCCTGGAGTGTAGGAGGAAATGAAAAACTGTTTTTT.

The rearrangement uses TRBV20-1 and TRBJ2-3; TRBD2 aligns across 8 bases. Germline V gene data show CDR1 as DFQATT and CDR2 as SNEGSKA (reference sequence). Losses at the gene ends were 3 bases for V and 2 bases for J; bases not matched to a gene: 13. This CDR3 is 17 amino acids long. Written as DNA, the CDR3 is TGCAGTGCTAGTTCTGGCGGGGGGCGCGTAAACACAGATACGCAGTATTTT. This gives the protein CSASSGGGRVNTDTQYF.